A selection of T cell receptor beta chains follows, all from one sample in a study of T cell repertoires in aging, cancer and after chemotherapy. TCRdb called the multiplex PCR reads again in MiXCR, with one record for every CDR3 protein. The sample has about 11,000 distinct CDR3 sequences; under 30% are singletons. The sequencing input was blood. The receptors here all came from a human donor in good health. CDR3s include the opening cysteine and the closing phenylalanine or tryptophan. Each record gives: J gene, D gene, V gene, clone size, CDR3 protein, CDR3 DNA. The D gene is left open where the match is weak. Rows give clone size only sometimes, using once, few, many, or a class for an expanded clone.

j_gene: TRBJ2-3
d_gene: .
v_gene: TRBV5-6
abundance: .
CDR3aa: CASIPASDTQYF
CDR3nt: TGTGCCAGCATCCCGGCCTCCGATACGCAGTATTTT

j_gene: TRBJ2-5
d_gene: .
v_gene: TRBV29-1
abundance: .
CDR3aa: CSVFRQGREAQYF
CDR3nt: TGCAGCGTATTCCGACAGGGTAGGGAGGCCCAGTACTTC

j_gene: TRBJ1-5
d_gene: .
v_gene: TRBV6-1
abundance: .
CDR3aa: CASSELGGRSNQPQHF
CDR3nt: TGTGCCAGCAGTGAGCTCGGGGGGCGCAGCAATCAGCCCCAGCATTTT

j_gene: TRBJ2-5
d_gene: .
v_gene: TRBV5-6
abundance: .
CDR3aa: CASSSPEAVETQYF
CDR3nt: TGTGCCAGCAGCTCCCCCGAGGCGGTCGAGACCCAGTACTTC

j_gene: TRBJ1-1
d_gene: .
v_gene: TRBV21-1
abundance: .
CDR3aa: CASSRGTYSHLNTEAFF
CDR3nt: TGTGCCAGCAGTAGGGGCACTTACTCCCACTTGAACACTGAAGCTTTCTTT

j_gene: TRBJ2-7
d_gene: .
v_gene: TRBV7-2
abundance: .
CDR3aa: CASSLVRVNGHEQYF
CDR3nt: TGTGCCAGCAGCTTAGTACGTGTTAACGGCCACGAGCAGTACTTC

j_gene: TRBJ2-7
d_gene: .
v_gene: TRBV20-1
abundance: .
CDR3aa: CSVYRGSSYEQYF
CDR3nt: TGCAGTGTGTATCGGGGGAGCTCCTACGAGCAGTACTTC

j_gene: TRBJ2-3
d_gene: .
v_gene: TRBV11-2
abundance: .
CDR3aa: CASSSGQLNTDTQYF
CDR3nt: TGTGCCAGCAGCTCAGGACAGTTAAACACAGATACGCAGTATTTT

j_gene: TRBJ2-6
d_gene: .
v_gene: TRBV4-1
abundance: .
CDR3aa: CASSQDRAAPWKANVLTF
CDR3nt: TGCGCCAGCAGCCAAGACAGGGCGGCCCCCTGGAAGGCCAACGTCCTGACTTTC

j_gene: TRBJ2-7
d_gene: .
v_gene: TRBV5-1
abundance: .
CDR3aa: CASSSGQGLYEQYF
CDR3nt: TGCGCCAGCAGCTCCGGACAGGGACTATACGAGCAGTACTTC

j_gene: TRBJ2-1
d_gene: TRBD2
v_gene: TRBV12-3/TRBV12-4
abundance: once
CDR3aa: CASTGVTSGYNEQFF
CDR3nt: TGTGCCAGCACCGGCGTGACTAGCGGATACAATGAGCAGTTCTTC

j_gene: TRBJ2-7
d_gene: .
v_gene: TRBV20-1
abundance: medium-sized
CDR3aa: CSAARTPYEQYF
CDR3nt: TGCAGTGCCGCCCGGACTCCCTACGAGCAGTACTTC

j_gene: TRBJ2-1
d_gene: .
v_gene: TRBV7-2
abundance: .
CDR3aa: CASSISGYNEQFF
CDR3nt: TGTGCCAGCAGCATCAGCGGTTACAATGAGCAGTTCTTC

j_gene: TRBJ2-3
d_gene: .
v_gene: TRBV6-5
abundance: few
CDR3aa: CASGRGDSRDTQYF
CDR3nt: TGTGCCAGCGGCCGCGGGGATTCGAGGGATACGCAGTATTTT

j_gene: TRBJ2-1
d_gene: TRBD2
v_gene: TRBV19
abundance: few
CDR3aa: CASSSPSGTLLEQFF
CDR3nt: TGTGCCAGTAGTTCTCCTAGCGGGACCCTACTAGAGCAGTTCTTC

j_gene: TRBJ2-7
d_gene: TRBD1
v_gene: TRBV7-9
abundance: .
CDR3aa: CASSLTGQGAYEQYF
CDR3nt: TGTGCCAGCAGCTTAACGGGACAGGGGGCATACGAGCAGTACTTC

j_gene: TRBJ1-5
d_gene: TRBD1
v_gene: TRBV10-3
abundance: few
CDR3aa: CAISGTGVGLMDQPQHF
CDR3nt: TGTGCCATCAGTGGGACAGGGGTAGGGCTCATGGATCAGCCCCAGCATTTT

j_gene: TRBJ1-1
d_gene: TRBD1
v_gene: TRBV19
abundance: .
CDR3aa: CASRDRGSPREEAFF
CDR3nt: TGTGCCAGTAGGGACAGGGGGTCCCCCCGGGAGGAAGCTTTCTTT

j_gene: TRBJ1-3
d_gene: TRBD1
v_gene: TRBV30
abundance: .
CDR3aa: CAWRLDRGRGNTIYF
CDR3nt: TGTGCCTGGAGGCTGGACAGGGGGCGAGGAAACACCATATATTTT

j_gene: TRBJ2-1
d_gene: TRBD2
v_gene: TRBV11-3
abundance: few
CDR3aa: CASSLSGGDYNEQFF
CDR3nt: TGTGCCAGCAGCCTTAGCGGGGGGGACTACAATGAGCAGTTCTTC

j_gene: TRBJ1-1
d_gene: .
v_gene: TRBV19
abundance: .
CDR3aa: CASLEDVRGTEAFF
CDR3nt: TGTGCCAGTCTTGAGGACGTAAGGGGGACTGAAGCTTTCTTT

j_gene: TRBJ1-5
d_gene: TRBD1
v_gene: TRBV20-1
abundance: few
CDR3aa: CSARDLGTGAYSNQPQHF
CDR3nt: TGCAGTGCTAGAGATCTTGGGACAGGGGCCTATAGCAATCAGCCCCAGCATTTT

j_gene: TRBJ2-1
d_gene: TRBD1
v_gene: TRBV6-5
abundance: .
CDR3aa: CASSGPSQGTGSYNEQFF
CDR3nt: TGTGCCAGCAGTGGCCCCTCCCAAGGGACAGGATCTTACAATGAGCAGTTCTTC

j_gene: TRBJ2-5
d_gene: TRBD2
v_gene: TRBV6-5
abundance: .
CDR3aa: CASSYRAGGQETQYF
CDR3nt: TGTGCCAGCAGTTACAGAGCGGGGGGCCAAGAGACCCAGTACTTC

j_gene: TRBJ1-1
d_gene: TRBD1
v_gene: TRBV29-1
abundance: medium-sized
CDR3aa: CSVGQGNTEAFF
CDR3nt: TGCAGCGTAGGACAGGGAAACACTGAAGCTTTCTTT

j_gene: TRBJ1-3
d_gene: .
v_gene: TRBV6-5
abundance: medium-sized
CDR3aa: CASSYSKQDTIYF
CDR3nt: TGTGCCAGCAGTTACTCGAAGCAGGACACCATATATTTT

j_gene: TRBJ2-2
d_gene: .
v_gene: TRBV7-2
abundance: .
CDR3aa: CASSPWQANTGELFF
CDR3nt: TGTGCCAGCAGCCCCTGGCAAGCGAACACCGGGGAGCTGTTTTTT

j_gene: TRBJ2-7
d_gene: .
v_gene: TRBV5-4
abundance: few
CDR3aa: CASSLTPSYEQYF
CDR3nt: TGTGCCAGCAGCTTGACACCCTCCTACGAGCAGTACTTC

j_gene: TRBJ1-1
d_gene: .
v_gene: TRBV5-6
abundance: few
CDR3aa: CASSLYGRQNTEAFF
CDR3nt: TGTGCCAGCAGCTTGTACGGACGACAAAACACTGAAGCTTTCTTT

j_gene: TRBJ1-5
d_gene: .
v_gene: TRBV20-1
abundance: .
CDR3aa: CSARVGSPYSNQPQHF
CDR3nt: TGCAGTGCTAGAGTTGGCAGCCCGTATAGCAATCAGCCCCAGCATTTT